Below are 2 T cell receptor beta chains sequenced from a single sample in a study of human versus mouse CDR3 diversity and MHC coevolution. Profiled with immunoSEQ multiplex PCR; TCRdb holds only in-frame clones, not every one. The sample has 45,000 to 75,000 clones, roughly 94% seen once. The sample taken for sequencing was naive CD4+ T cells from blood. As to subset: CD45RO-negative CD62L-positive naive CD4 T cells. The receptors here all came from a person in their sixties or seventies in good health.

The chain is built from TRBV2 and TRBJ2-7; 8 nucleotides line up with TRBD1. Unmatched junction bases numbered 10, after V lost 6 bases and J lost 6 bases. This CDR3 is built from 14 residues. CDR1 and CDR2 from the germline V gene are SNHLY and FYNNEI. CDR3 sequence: CASRPGQALFEQYF. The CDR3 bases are TGTGCCAGCAGACCGGGACAGGCGCTCTTCGAGCAGTACTTC. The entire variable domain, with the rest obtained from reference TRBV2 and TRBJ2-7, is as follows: EPEVTQTPSHQVTQMGQEVILRCVPISNHLYFYWYRQILGQKVEFLVSFYNNEISEKSEIFDDQFSVERPDGSNFTLKIRSTKLEDSAMYFCASRPGQALFEQYFGPGTRLTVT.

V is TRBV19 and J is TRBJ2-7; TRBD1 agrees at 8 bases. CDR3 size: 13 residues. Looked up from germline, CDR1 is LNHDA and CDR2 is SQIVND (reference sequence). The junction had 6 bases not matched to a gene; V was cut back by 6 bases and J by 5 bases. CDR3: CASSAQGAHEQYF. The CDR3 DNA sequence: TGTGCCAGTAGCGCGCAGGGGGCCCACGAGCAGTACTTC.